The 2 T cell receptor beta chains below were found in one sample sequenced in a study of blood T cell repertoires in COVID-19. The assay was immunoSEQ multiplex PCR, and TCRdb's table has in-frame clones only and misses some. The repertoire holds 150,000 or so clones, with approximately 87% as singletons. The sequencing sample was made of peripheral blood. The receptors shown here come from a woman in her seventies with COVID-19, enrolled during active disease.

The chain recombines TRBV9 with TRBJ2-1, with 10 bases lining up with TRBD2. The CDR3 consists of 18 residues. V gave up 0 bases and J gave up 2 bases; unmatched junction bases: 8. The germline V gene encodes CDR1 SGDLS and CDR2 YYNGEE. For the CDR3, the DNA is TGTGCCAGCAGCGTAGCCCCCCTTAGCGGGGGGCCCTACAATGAGCAGTTCTTC. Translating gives CASSVAPLSGGPYNEQFF.

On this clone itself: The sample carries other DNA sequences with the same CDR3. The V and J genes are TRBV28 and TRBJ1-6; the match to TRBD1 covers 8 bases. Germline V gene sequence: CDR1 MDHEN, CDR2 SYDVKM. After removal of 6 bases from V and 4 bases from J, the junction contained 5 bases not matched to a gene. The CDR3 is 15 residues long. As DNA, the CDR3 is TGTGCCAGCAGCCCGGACAGGGATTATAATTCACCCCTCCACTTT. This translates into CASSPDRDYNSPLHF. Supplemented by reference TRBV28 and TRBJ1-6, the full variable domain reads DVKVTQSSRYLVKRTGEKVFLECVQDMDHENMFWYRQDPGLGLRLIYFSYDVKMKEKGDIPEGYSVSREKKERFSLILESASTNQTSMYLCASSPDRDYNSPLHFGNGTRLTVT.